Following are 5 T cell receptor beta chains from one sample sequenced in a study of T cell responses to AZD1222 COVID-19 vaccine. Measured with immunoSEQ multiplex PCR; TCRdb has only the in-frame clones, and not every one. The table lists 90,000 to 120,000 clones, roughly nine tenths of them singletons, with approximately 4.8% in the top ten. Sequencing used peripheral blood, obtained 28 days after the second AZD1222 dose. These receptor sequences come from an adult who received the AZD1222 COVID-19 vaccine.

The chain combines TRBV7-6 with TRBJ2-7; D is unresolved. V was trimmed by 1 base and J by 1 base, leaving 5 bases between them. Germline CDR1 is SGHVS and CDR2 is FNYEAQ. This CDR3 is built from 13 residues. The CDR3 DNA follows: TGTGCCAGCAGCTTAGAGGATTCCTACGAGCAGTACTTC. It yields the protein CASSLEDSYEQYF.

This rearrangement joins TRBV10-2 to TRBJ1-3; possible D gene TRBD1, 6 bases. The germline V and J ends were trimmed by 6 bases and 3 bases, with 6 bases remaining between them. The CDR3 has 12 residues. CDR1 is WSHSY, CDR2 SAAADI, per germline. The CDR3 loop reads CASRDSGNTIYF. The CDR3 bases are TGCGCCAGCAGGGACAGTGGAAACACCATATATTTT.

This rearrangement joins TRBV9 to TRBJ1-2; D is undetermined. Trimming removed 0 bases at V and 0 bases at J, with 9 bases between. The CDR3 has 15 amino acids. CDR1 is SGDLS and CDR2 is YYNGEE in the germline V gene. The CDR3 sequence: CASSVGQHTNYGYTF. The CDR3 region has the DNA TGTGCCAGCAGCGTAGGCCAGCACACTAACTATGGCTACACCTTC.

The chain employs TRBV7-9 and TRBJ2-2; D may correspond to TRBD1 or TRBD2 (6 bases each). Germline CDR1 is SEHNR and CDR2 is FQNEAQ (reference sequence). The CDR3 contains 14 residues. Trimming stripped 3 bases from V and 4 bases from J, with 9 bases between. This CDR3 reads CASSFWGATGELFF. The CDR3 nucleotides are TGTGCCAGCAGCTTCTGGGGGGCCACCGGGGAGCTGTTTTTT.

This clone showed up just a few times. The chain combines TRBV10-3 with TRBJ1-4; unclear D gene. The CDR3 covers 14 residues. Germline values: CDR1 ENHRY, CDR2 SYGVKD. V lost 3 bases and J lost 5, with 10 bases in between. The CDR3 nucleotides are TGTGCCATCAGTGATTCGACGAAGAATGAAAAACTGTTTTTT. Amino acids: CAISDSTKNEKLFF.